This T cell receptor (beta chain) was obtained from a study of regulatory T cells in long-lasting Graves disease. Findings and limits, study-wide: When disease was persistent, TRBV28, TRBJ1-2 and TRBJ2-5 were the favored segments.

CDR1 and CDR2 (germline): SGHRS, YFSETQ. The CDR3 has 17 residues. V shed 2 bases, J shed 3 bases, and the junction held 9 bases outside the gene matches. Time point of the sample: newly diagnosed GD, antithyroid drugs for less than 3 months. PBMC-derived RNA was used for the TCR library. To make TCR beta libraries, researchers used iRepertoire HTBI primers and Arm-PCR of CDR3 regions. From the multiplex PCR reads, TCRdb called clonotypes with MiXCR, one entry per CDR3 protein. The data contain about 540,000 distinct CDR3 sequences, roughly 12% of them seen just once; the ten biggest clones take up over 7.5%. This clonotype was detected many times. Its specificity is unknown. This same sample was also part of a study on T cells in Graves' hyperthyroidism and ophthalmopathy. That paper notes: With a duration under 2 months, the hyperthyroidism was newly diagnosed in patients aged 18 to 65. Initially, a first-round RT-PCR of the TCR CDR3 employed the HTBI primer set.

This receptor was obtained from a man aged 25-40 years with Graves disease. The chain uses TRBV5-1 and TRBJ1-1, with TRBD1 matching over 11 bases. The sequences come from peripheral blood mononuclear cells (PBMCs), collected at new diagnosis, from a patient treated with antithyroid drugs. For the CDR3, the DNA is TGCGCCAGCAGCTTCGGACAGGGGGCTTTATTGTACACTGAAGCTTTCTTT. It specifies CASSFGQGALLYTEAFF.